The rows below give T cell receptor beta chains drawn from one sample of a study of cytomegalovirus exposure and HLA in healthy donors. TCRdb's table, derived via immunoSEQ multiplex PCR, lists solely in-frame clones and lacks some. The sample totals around 210,000 clones. The source material was PBMCs. The receptors were gathered from a girl aged 2 to 9 in good health and CMV-seropositive. The CDR3 runs from the conserved cysteine through the conserved F or W. D genes are given only for firm matches.

J: TRBJ1-5
V: TRBV5-1
D: TRBD1
DNA: TGCGCCAGCAGCCCGACCGGACAGGACAATCAGCCCCAGCATTTT
CDR3: CASSPTGQDNQPQHF

J: TRBJ2-1
V: TRBV7-2
D: .
DNA: TGTGCCAGCAGCTTAGACACGCCGTCTGAGCAGTTCTTC
CDR3: CASSLDTPSEQFF

J: TRBJ1-1
V: TRBV4-1
D: .
DNA: TGCGCCAGCAGCCCAAGGAGGGCTATGACGACAGACCTGAACACTGAAGCTTTCTTT
CDR3: CASSPRRAMTTDLNTEAFF

J: TRBJ2-3
V: TRBV18
D: .
DNA: TGTGCCAGCTCAAGATCTCAGGGTAGCACAGATACGCAGTATTTT
CDR3: CASSRSQGSTDTQYF

J: TRBJ2-1
V: TRBV2
D: .
DNA: TGTGCCAGCAGGGTTACCGGGAGCAACGGTGAGCAGTTCTTC
CDR3: CASRVTGSNGEQFF

J: TRBJ2-1
V: TRBV28
D: TRBD2
DNA: TGTGCCAGCAGTTCCAGAACTAGCGGGTGGAGTCTTGAGCAGTTCTTC
CDR3: CASSSRTSGWSLEQFF

J: TRBJ1-4
V: TRBV5-1
D: TRBD1
DNA: TGCGCCAGCAGTTACGACCCGGGACAGGGGAATGAAAAACTGTTTTTT
CDR3: CASSYDPGQGNEKLFF

J: TRBJ1-1
V: TRBV2
D: TRBD1
DNA: TGTGCCAGCAGTGTGGGGGGGCAGGGGGCGAACACTGAAGCTTTCTTT
CDR3: CASSVGGQGANTEAFF

J: TRBJ2-7
V: TRBV7-9
D: TRBD1
DNA: TGTGCCAGCAGCTTTCTTGTTGGGACAGCCTACGAGCAGTACTTC
CDR3: CASSFLVGTAYEQYF

J: TRBJ2-2
V: TRBV6-1
D: TRBD1
DNA: TGTGCCAGCAGCTATGACAGGGGGCTTCCCGGGGAGCTGTTTTTT
CDR3: CASSYDRGLPGELFF